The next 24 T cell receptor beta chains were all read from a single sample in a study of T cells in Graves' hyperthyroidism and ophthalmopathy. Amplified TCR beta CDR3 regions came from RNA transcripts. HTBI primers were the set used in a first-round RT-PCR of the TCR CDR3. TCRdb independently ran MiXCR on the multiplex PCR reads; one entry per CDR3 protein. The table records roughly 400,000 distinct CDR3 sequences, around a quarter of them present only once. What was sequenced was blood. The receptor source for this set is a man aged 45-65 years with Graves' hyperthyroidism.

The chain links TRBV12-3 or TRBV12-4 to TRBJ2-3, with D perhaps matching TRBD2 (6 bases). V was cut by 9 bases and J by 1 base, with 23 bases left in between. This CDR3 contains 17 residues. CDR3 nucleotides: TGTGCCAGTGGAATGGCAGCCTCTTCTAGCGGCACAGATACGCAGTATTTT. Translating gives CASGMAASSSGTDTQYF.

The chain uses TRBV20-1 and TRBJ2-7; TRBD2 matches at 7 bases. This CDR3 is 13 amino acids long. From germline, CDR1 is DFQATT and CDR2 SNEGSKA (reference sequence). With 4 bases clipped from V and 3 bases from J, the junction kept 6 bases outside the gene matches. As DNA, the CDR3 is TGCAGTGCTAACCGGGACTACGGCTACGAGCAGTACTTC. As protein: CSANRDYGYEQYF.

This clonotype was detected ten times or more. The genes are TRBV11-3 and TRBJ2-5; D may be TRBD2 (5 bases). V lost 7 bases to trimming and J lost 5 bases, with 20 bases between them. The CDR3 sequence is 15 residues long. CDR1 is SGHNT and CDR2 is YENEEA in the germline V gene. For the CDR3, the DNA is TGTGCCAGCACGCTAGAAGGCAGGCGAGGGGAGACCCAGTACTTC. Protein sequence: CASTLEGRRGETQYF. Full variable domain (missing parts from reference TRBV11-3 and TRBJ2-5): EAGVVQSPRYKIIEKKQPVAFWCNPISGHNTLYWYLQNLGQGPELLIRYENEEAVDDSQLPKDRFSAERLKGVDSTLKIQPAELGDSAVYLCASTLEGRRGETQYFGPGTRLLVL.

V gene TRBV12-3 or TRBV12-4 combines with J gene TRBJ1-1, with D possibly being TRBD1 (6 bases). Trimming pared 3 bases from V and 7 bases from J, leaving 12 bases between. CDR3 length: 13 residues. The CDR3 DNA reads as TGTGCCAGCAGTTTCGTTACAGGGAGTGAAGCTTTCTTT. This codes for CASSFVTGSEAFF.

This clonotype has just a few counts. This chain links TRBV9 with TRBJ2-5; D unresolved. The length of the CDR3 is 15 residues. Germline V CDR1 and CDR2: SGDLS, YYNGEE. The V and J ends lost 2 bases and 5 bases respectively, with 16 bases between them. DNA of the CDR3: TGTGCCAGCAGCGTCTCGGGTCAGTCGAGGGAGACCCAGTACTTC. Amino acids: CASSVSGQSRETQYF. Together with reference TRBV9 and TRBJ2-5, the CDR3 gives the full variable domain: DSGVTQTPKHLITATGQRVTLRCSPRSGDLSVYWYQQSLDQGLQFLIQYYNGEERAKGNILERFSAQQFPDLHSELNLSSLELGDSALYFCASSVSGQSRETQYFGPGTRLLVL.

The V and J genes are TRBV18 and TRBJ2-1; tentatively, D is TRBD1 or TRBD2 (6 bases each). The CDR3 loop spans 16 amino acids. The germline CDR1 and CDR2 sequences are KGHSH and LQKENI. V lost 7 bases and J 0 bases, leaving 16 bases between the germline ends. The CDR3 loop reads CASCTTSGASYNEQFF. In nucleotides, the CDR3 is TGTGCCAGCTGCACCACCTCGGGGGCCTCCTACAATGAGCAGTTCTTC.

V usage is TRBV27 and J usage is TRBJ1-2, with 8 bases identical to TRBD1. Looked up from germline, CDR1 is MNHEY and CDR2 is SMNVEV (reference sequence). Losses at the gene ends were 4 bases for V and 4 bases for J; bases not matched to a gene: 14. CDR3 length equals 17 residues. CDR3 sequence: CASSSLGTGRLSYGYTF. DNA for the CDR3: TGTGCCAGCAGTTCCCTCGGGACAGGAAGGCTCTCCTATGGCTACACCTTC.

CDR3 sequence: CASSLIGTGNQPQHF. The CDR3 nucleotides are TGTGCCAGCAGCTTAATCGGAACCGGCAATCAGCCCCAGCATTTT. The chain links TRBV7-2 to TRBJ1-5; D ambiguous. The ends were cut back, 2 bases at V and 2 bases at J, with 10 bases in the middle. The germline CDR1 and CDR2 sequences are SGHTA and FQGNSA. The CDR3 sequence is 15 residues long.

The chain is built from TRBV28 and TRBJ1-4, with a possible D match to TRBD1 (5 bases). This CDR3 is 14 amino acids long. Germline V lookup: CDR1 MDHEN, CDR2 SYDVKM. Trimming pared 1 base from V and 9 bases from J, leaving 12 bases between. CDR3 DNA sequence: TGTGCCAGCAGTTTATTGCGGTCAGGGAAAAAACTGTTTTTT. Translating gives CASSLLRSGKKLFF.

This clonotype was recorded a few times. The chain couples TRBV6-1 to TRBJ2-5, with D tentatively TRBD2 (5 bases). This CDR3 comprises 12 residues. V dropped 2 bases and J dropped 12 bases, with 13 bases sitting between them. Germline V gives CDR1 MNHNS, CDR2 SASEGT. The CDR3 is CASSELRVGEYF. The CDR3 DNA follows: TGTGCCAGCAGTGAACTGCGGGTTGGTGAGTACTTC.

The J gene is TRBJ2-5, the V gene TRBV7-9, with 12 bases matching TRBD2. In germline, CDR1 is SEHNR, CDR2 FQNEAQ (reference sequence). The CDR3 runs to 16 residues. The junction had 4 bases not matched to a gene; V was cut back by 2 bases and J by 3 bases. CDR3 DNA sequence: TGTGCCAGCAGCTTACCTGGACTAGCGGGAAAAGAGACCCAGTACTTC. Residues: CASSLPGLAGKETQYF.

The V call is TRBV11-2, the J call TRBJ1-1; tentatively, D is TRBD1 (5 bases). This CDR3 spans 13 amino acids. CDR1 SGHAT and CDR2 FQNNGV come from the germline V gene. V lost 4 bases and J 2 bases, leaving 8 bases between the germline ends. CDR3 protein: CASSWQGNTEAFF. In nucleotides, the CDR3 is TGTGCCAGCAGCTGGCAGGGCAACACTGAAGCTTTCTTT.

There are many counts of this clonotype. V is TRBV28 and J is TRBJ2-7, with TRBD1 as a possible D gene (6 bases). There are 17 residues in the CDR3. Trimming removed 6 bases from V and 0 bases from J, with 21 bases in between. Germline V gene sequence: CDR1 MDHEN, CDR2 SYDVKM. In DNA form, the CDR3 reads TGTGCCAGCAGCCTAATCGGACAGCTAGACTTCTCCTACGAGCAGTACTTC. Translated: CASSLIGQLDFSYEQYF.

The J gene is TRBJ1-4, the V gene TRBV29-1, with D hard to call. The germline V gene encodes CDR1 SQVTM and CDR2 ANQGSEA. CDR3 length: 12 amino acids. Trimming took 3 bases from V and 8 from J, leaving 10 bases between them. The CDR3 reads CSVEGMGEKLFF. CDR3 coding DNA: TGCAGCGTTGAGGGGATGGGGGAAAAACTGTTTTTT.

The CDR3 nucleotides read TGTGCCAGCAGTCGGCGACAGACCGAGCGGGGCCACGAGCAGTACTTC. Its protein product is CASSRRQTERGHEQYF. The chain is built from TRBV6-2 or TRBV6-3 and TRBJ2-7, with 7 bases aligning to TRBD2. CDR1 is MNHEY, CDR2 SVGEGT, per germline. The CDR3 is 16 residues long. The junction had 15 bases not matched to a gene; V was cut back by 5 bases and J by 5 bases.

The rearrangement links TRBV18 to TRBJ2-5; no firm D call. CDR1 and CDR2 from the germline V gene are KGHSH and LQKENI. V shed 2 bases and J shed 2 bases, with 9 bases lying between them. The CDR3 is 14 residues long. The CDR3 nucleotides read TGTGCCAGCTCACCAGGGCAGGAACAAGAGACCCAGTACTTC. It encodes CASSPGQEQETQYF.

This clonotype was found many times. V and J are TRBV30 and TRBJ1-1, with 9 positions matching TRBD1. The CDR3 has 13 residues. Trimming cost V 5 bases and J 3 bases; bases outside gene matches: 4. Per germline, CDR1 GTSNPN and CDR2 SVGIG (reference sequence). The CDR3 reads CAWVRDRDTEAFF. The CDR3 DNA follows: TGTGCCTGGGTCCGGGACAGGGACACTGAAGCTTTCTTT.

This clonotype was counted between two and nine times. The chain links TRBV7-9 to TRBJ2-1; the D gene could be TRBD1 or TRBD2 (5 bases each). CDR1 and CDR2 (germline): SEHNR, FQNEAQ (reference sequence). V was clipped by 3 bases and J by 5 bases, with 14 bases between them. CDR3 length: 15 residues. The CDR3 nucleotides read TGTGCCAGCAGCTTGACCGGGACGGCGAACAATGAGCAGTTCTTC. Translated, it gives CASSLTGTANNEQFF.

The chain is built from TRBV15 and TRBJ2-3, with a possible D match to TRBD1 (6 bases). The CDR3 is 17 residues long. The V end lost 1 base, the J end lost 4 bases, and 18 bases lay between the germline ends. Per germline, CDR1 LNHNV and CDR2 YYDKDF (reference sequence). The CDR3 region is CATSRAGTLIAPDTQYF. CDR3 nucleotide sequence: TGTGCCACCAGCAGAGCCGGGACATTGATTGCCCCAGATACGCAGTATTTT. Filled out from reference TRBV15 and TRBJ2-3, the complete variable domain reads DAMVIQNPRYQVTQFGKPVTLSCSQTLNHNVMYWYQQKSSQAPKLLFHYYDKDFNNEADTPDNFQSRRPNTSFCFLDIRSPGLGDTAMYLCATSRAGTLIAPDTQYFGPGTRLTVL.

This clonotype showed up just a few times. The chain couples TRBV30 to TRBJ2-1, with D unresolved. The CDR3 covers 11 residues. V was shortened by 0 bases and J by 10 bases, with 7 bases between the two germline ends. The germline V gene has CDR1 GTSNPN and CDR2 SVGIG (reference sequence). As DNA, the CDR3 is TGTGCCTGGAGTGTAATAGGGGAGCAGTTCTTC. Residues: CAWSVIGEQFF. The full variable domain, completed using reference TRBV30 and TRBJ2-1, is SQTIHQWPATLVQPVGSPLSLECTVEGTSNPNLYWYRQAAGRGLQLLFYSVGIGQISSEVPQNLSASRPQDRQFILSSKKLLLSDSGFYLCAWSVIGEQFFGPGTRLTVL.

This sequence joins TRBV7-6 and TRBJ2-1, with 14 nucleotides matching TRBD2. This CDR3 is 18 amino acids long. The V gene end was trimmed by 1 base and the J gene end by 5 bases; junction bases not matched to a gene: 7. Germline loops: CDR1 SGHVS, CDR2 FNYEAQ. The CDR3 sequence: CASSLEGTSGSTHNEQFF. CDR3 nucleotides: TGTGCCAGCAGCTTAGAAGGGACTAGCGGGAGTACCCACAATGAGCAGTTCTTC.

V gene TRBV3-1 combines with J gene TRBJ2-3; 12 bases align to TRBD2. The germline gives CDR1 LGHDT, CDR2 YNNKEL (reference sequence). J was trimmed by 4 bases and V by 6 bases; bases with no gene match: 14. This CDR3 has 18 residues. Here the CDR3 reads CASRKSGVSSGRADTQYF. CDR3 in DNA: TGTGCCAGCAGAAAATCGGGGGTTTCTAGCGGGAGGGCAGATACGCAGTATTTT.

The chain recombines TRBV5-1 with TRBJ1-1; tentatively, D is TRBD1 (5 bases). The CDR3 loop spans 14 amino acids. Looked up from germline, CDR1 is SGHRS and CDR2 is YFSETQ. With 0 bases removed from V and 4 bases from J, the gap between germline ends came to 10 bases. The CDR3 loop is CASSLADSGTEAFF. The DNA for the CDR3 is TGCGCCAGCAGCTTGGCTGACAGCGGCACTGAAGCTTTCTTT.

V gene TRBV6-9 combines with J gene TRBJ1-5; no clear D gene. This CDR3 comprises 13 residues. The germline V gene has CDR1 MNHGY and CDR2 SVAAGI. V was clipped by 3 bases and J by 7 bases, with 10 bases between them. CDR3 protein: CASSYGSGQPQHF. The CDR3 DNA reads TGTGCCAGCAGTTACGGGTCGGGGCAGCCCCAGCATTTT.